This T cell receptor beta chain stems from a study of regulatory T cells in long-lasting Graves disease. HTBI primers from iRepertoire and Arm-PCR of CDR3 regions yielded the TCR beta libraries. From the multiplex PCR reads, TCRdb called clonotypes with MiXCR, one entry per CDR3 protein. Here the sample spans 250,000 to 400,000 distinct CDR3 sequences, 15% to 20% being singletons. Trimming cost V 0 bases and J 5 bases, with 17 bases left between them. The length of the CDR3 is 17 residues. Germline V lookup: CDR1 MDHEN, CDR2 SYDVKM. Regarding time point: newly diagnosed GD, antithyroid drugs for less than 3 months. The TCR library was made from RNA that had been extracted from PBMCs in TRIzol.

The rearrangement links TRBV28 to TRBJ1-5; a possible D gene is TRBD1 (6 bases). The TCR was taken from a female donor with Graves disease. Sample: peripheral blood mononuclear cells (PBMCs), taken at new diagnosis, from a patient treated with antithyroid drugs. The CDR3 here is CASSLWGRGKGDQPQHF. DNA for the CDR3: TGTGCCAGCAGTTTATGGGGTCGCGGGAAGGGGGATCAGCCCCAGCATTTT.